This T cell receptor (beta chain) was obtained from a study of identical twins. Trimming removed 1 base at V and 0 bases at J, with 10 bases between. The CDR3 covers 16 residues. Per the germline V gene, CDR1 is SGHTA and CDR2 is FQGNSA. TCRdb passed the 5' RACE reads through MiXCR, listing each CDR3 protein once. The sample lists 650,000 to 800,000 distinct CDR3 sequences; more than 6.5% were seen once. These same data were also listed under a study on yellow fever vaccine responses in identical twins.

The chain combines TRBV7-2 with TRBJ1-5; D is perhaps TRBD1 (6 bases). The receptor's source is a woman younger than 35 in good health. The sequencing sample was made of PBMCs. CDR3 region: CASSLGGPNSNQPQHF. For the CDR3, the DNA is TGTGCCAGCAGCTTAGGGGGGCCGAATAGCAATCAGCCCCAGCATTTT.